This T cell receptor beta chain is drawn from a study of technical replicates of blood from several donors. V was clipped by 5 bases and J by 7 bases, with 14 bases between them. The V gene's germline CDR1 is MDHEN and CDR2 SYDVKM. This CDR3 contains 14 residues. Assay: immunoSEQ multiplex PCR; the TCRdb copy retains only in-frame clones and omits some. In the table there are approximately 73,000 clones, 92% of which are singletons. Sequences were obtained from T cells isolated from PBMCs. The chain is built from TRBV28 and TRBJ1-4, with D possibly being TRBD1 (5 bases). The receptor was isolated from a human donor in good health. DNA for the CDR3: TGTGCCAGCAGTCCGGGGGTGTGGGTTGAAAAACTGTTTTTT. Translating it yields CASSPGVWVEKLFF.